The clone carrying this TCR beta chain has a count of ten or more. The data originate from a study of low-dose radiotherapy and immunotherapy resistance in tumors. Turning to the study itself: Administration of intravenous cyclophosphamide at 200 mg/m2 took place every two weeks, one day before radiation and immunotherapy. Aspirin 300 mg, taken orally and daily, was given to patients for four cycles from cycle 1 day 1.

Time point denoted: after trial treatment. Treatment meaning: LDRT plus nivolumab, ipilimumab, low-dose cyclophosphamide and aspirin (RACIN trial). Low-dose radiotherapy, low-dose cyclophosphamide, aspirin, ipilimumab and nivolumab were all given to the donors. Advanced solid tumors without tumor-infiltrating lymphocytes were required for inclusion. With TRAV- and TRBV-specific primers, first-strand cDNA was made, covering the alpha and beta chains. For amplifying TCRs, the PCR ran for about 20 cycles with Phusion, which was used together with a constant-region primer and the adapter on the V primers. TCRdb re-called the reads with MiXCR, one entry per CDR3 protein. This sample has around 58,000 distinct CDR3 sequences; 23% occur once, and the top ten carry 6.7%. The CDR3 length is 15 residues. Unmatched junction bases numbered 10, after V lost 4 bases and J lost 8 bases. Germline values: CDR1 SGHAT, CDR2 FQNNGV.

The material sequenced was PBMCs, taken after low-dose radiotherapy plus immunotherapy. The TCR was taken from a male donor with prostate cancer. The rearrangement uses TRBV11-2 and TRBJ1-2; TRBD1 matches at 10 bases. The CDR3 DNA follows: TGTGCCAGCAGCTCGAGCCGGGACAGGGGTTGGGGCTACACCTTC. Its translation is CASSSSRDRGWGYTF.